Presented here are 6 T cell receptor beta chains from one specimen sequenced in a study of identical twins. TCRdb redid the calling of the 5' RACE reads with MiXCR, one entry per CDR3 protein. Of 140,000 to 150,000 distinct CDR3 sequences detected, approximately 4% appear once; the ten largest clones hold 8.1%. Sample: memory T cells sorted from blood. The receptors originated from a man aged 18 to 29 in good health.

This clonotype appeared many times. The V and J genes are TRBV7-3 and TRBJ2-1; tentative D call: TRBD1 (5 bases). The ends were cut back, 2 bases at V and 10 bases at J, with 15 bases in the middle. Germline V gene data show CDR1 as SGHTA and CDR2 as FQGTGA. The CDR3 has 14 amino acids. CDR3 nucleotide sequence: TGTGCCAGCAGCTTACATCAGTGGGGCGAAGAGCAGTTCTTC. Its protein is CASSLHQWGEEQFF.

This clonotype was detected many times. The CDR3 DNA reads TGTGCCACCAGCAGATTGACAGATACGCAGTATTTT. Translated: CATSRLTDTQYF. The V call is TRBV15, the J call TRBJ2-3; D gene unclear. Germline-derived CDR1 and CDR2 are LNHNV and YYDKDF (reference sequence). V lost 2 bases to trimming and J lost 3 bases, with 3 bases between them. CDR3 length: 12 residues.

Many counts were recorded for this clonotype. The V call is TRBV6-5, the J call TRBJ1-1; no definite D call. The CDR3 contains 15 residues. Between the trimmed V and J ends, which lost 2 bases and 0 bases, there was a span of 10 bases. Looked up from germline, CDR1 is MNHEY and CDR2 is SVGAGI. The CDR3: CASSYSGRVNTEAFF. CDR3 nucleotide sequence: TGTGCCAGCAGTTACAGTGGTAGAGTGAACACTGAAGCTTTCTTT.

This clonotype was counted ten times or more. The chain is built from TRBV19 and TRBJ2-4, with 9 bases aligning to TRBD1. Unmatched junction bases numbered 12, after V lost 8 bases and J lost 4 bases. Germline V gene data show CDR1 as LNHDA and CDR2 as SQIVND (reference sequence). The CDR3 is made up of 16 amino acids. The CDR3 coding sequence is TGTGCCAGTTCGGATTTAGGACAGGGGTCAAAAAACATTCAGTACTTC. It is translated as CASSDLGQGSKNIQYF.

This clonotype was detected many times. This chain connects TRBV7-2 to TRBJ2-2; 8 nucleotides match TRBD1. The V segment lost 3 bases and the J segment 6 bases; nucleotides outside the gene matches: 3. The CDR3 sequence is 14 residues long. In germline, CDR1 is SGHTA, CDR2 FQGNSA. The CDR3 sequence: CASSFRQGSGELFF. CDR3 nucleotides: TGTGCCAGCAGCTTCAGACAGGGGTCCGGGGAGCTGTTTTTT.

This chain joins TRBV27 and TRBJ1-5, with D unclear. CDR1 is MNHEY, CDR2 SMNVEV, per germline (reference sequence). V lost 6 bases, J lost 3 bases, and 15 bases lay in between. The CDR3 spans 15 residues. The CDR3 protein is CASRRSRAYNQPQHF. The CDR3 DNA follows: TGTGCCAGCAGGCGTTCAAGGGCCTACAATCAGCCCCAGCATTTT.